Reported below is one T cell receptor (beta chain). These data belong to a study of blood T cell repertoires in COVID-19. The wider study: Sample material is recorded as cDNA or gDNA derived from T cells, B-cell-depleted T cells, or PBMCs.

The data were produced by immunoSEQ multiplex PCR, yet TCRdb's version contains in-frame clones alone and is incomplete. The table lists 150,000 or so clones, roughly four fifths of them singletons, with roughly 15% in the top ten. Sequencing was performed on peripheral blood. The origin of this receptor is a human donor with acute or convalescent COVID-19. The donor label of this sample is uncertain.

CDR3 DNA sequence: TGTGCCACCGCGAGAGGGTATGGCTACACCTTC. As protein: CATARGYGYTF. The genes are TRBV6-5 and TRBJ1-2; D is uncertain. V lost 10 bases, J lost 5 bases, and 11 bases lay in between. Germline assignment: CDR1 MNHEY and CDR2 SVGAGI. The CDR3 totals 11 residues.